This T cell receptor (beta chain) is from a study of T-cell memory formation after mild COVID-19. TCRdb recomputed calls from the 5' RACE reads with MiXCR, one row per CDR3 protein. The table has about 320,000 distinct CDR3 sequences, roughly an eighth seen once. J was trimmed by 4 bases and V by 0 bases; bases with no gene match: 17. The length of the CDR3 is 20 residues. Germline assignment: CDR1 SGHRS and CDR2 YFSETQ. This clonotype was detected a few times. The sequencing sample was made of PBMCs or a T cell subset sorted from them (not recorded which). This TCR was sampled from a man aged 18 to 29 who had mild COVID-19 (a few samples of this study predate the infection). Cell type and time point are not known. V and J are TRBV5-1 and TRBJ2-5, with TRBD2 matching over 11 bases. The CDR3 coding sequence is TGCGCCAGCAGCTTGGAAGGTCGTCGCCTAGCGGGGGGATTAAGAGAGACCCAGTACTTC. It translates to CASSLEGRRLAGGLRETQYF.